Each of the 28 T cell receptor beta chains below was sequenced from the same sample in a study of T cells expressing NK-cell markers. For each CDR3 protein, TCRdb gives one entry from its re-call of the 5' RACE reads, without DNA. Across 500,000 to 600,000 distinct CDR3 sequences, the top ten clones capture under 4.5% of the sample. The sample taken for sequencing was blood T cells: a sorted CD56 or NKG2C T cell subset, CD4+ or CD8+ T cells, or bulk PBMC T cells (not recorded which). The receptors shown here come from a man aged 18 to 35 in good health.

The CDR3 protein is CSVDIPLQGYGYTF. The chain employs TRBV20-1 and TRBJ1-2; TCRdb selects TRBD1, and the lack of DNA leaves this call unchecked. The CDR3 contains 14 residues. CDR1 is DFQATT, CDR2 SNEGSKA, per germline (reference sequence).

The CDR3 here is CASSFGTANTEAFF. The genes are TRBV12-3 or TRBV12-4 and TRBJ1-1; as DNA is missing, the TRBD1 call by TCRdb cannot be tested. The CDR3 covers 14 residues.

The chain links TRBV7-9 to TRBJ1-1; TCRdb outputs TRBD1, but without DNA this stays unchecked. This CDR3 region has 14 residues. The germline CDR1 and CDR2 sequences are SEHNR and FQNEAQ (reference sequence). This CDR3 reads CASSLVPQGNVPFF.

The CDR3 is CASSPGPSGLYNEQFF. The chain links TRBV7-8 to TRBJ2-1; the D call from TCRdb, TRBD2, cannot be confirmed without DNA. Germline assignment: CDR1 SGHVS and CDR2 FQNEAQ. There are 16 residues in the CDR3.

The CDR3 spells CASSPPVGQETQYF. The chain is built from TRBV12-3 or TRBV12-4 and TRBJ2-5; TCRdb reports TRBD2, a call that lacks DNA to check it against. The CDR3 is 14 residues long.

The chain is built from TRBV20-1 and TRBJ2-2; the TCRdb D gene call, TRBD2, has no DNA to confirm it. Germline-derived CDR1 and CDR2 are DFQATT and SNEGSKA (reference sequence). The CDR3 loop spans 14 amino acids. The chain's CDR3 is CSASQAGRAGELFF.

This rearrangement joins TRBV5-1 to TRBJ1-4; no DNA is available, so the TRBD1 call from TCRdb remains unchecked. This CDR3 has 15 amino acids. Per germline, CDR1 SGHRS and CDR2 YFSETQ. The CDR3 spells CASSLRQGSNEKLFF.

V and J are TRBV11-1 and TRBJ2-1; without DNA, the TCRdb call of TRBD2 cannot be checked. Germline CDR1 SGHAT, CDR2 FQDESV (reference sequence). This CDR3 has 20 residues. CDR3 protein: CASSSMGIGASGGRVNEQFF.

This chain's CDR3 is CSARSLLGEYGAQHF. The chain employs TRBV20-1 and TRBJ1-5. Germline CDR1 is DFQATT and CDR2 is SNEGSKA (reference sequence). This CDR3 is built from 15 residues.

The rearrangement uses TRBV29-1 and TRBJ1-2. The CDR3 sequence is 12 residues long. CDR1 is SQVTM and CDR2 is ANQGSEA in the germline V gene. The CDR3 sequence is CSVSQLSYGYTF. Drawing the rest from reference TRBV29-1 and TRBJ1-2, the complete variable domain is SAVISQKPSRDICQRGTSLTIQCQVDSQVTMMFWYRQQPGQSLTLIATANQGSEATYESGFVIDKFPISRPNLTFSTLTVSNMSPEDSSIYLCSVSQLSYGYTFGSGTRLTVV.

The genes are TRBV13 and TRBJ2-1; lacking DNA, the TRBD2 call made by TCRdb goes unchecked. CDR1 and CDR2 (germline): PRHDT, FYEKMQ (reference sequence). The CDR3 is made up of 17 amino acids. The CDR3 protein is CASSFETLAGVQNEQFF.

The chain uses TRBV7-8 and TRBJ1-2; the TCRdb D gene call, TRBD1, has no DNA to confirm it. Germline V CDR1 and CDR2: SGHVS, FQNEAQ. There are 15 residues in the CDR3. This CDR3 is CASSLAGTGGRGYTF.

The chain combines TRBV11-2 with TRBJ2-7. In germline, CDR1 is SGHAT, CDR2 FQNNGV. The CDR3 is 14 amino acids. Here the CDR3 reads CASSVAGDAYEQYF.

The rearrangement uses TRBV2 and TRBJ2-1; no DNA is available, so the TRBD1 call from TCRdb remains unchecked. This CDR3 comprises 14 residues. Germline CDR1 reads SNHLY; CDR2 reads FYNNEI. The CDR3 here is CASKGRSSPNEQFF.

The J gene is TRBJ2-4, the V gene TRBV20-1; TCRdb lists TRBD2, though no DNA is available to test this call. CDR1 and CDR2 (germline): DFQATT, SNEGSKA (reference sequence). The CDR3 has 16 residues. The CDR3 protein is CSAPSSGNRAKNIQYF.

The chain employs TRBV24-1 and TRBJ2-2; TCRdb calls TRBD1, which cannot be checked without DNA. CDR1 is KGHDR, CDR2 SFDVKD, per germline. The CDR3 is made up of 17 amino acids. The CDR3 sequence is CATSDLTGTGNTGELFF.

The CDR3 spells CASSYSGQGGSSPLHF. The V gene is TRBV6-5, the J gene TRBJ1-6; TCRdb names TRBD1, which stays unverified in the absence of DNA. Germline CDR1 reads MNHEY; CDR2 reads SVGAGI. The CDR3 extends over 16 amino acids.

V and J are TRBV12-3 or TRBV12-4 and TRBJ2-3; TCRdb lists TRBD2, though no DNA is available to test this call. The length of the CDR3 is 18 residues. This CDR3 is CASSPRLAGVRQADTQYF.

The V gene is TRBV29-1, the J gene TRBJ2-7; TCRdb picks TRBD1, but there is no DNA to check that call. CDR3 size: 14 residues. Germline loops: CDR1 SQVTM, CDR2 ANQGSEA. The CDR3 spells CSVDRGGGTYEQYF.

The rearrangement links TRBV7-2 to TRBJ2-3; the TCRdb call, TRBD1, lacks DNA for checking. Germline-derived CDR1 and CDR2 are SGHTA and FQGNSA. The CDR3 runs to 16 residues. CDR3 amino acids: CASSFSGGPGTDTQYF.

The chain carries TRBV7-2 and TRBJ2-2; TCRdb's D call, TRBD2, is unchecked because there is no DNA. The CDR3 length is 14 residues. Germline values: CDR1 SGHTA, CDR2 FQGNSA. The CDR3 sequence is CAQRGGPWTGELFF.

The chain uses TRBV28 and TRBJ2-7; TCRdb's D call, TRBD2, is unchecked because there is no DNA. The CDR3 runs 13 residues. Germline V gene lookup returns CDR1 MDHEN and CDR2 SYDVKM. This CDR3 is CASSPVLGYEQYF.

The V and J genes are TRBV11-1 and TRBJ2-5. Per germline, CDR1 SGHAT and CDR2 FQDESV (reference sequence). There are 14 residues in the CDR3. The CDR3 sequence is CASSLDRQVGTQYF.

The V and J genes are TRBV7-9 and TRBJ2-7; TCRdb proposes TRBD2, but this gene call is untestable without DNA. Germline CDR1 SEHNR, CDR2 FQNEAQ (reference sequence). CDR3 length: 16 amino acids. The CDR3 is CASSANLAGVPHEQYF.

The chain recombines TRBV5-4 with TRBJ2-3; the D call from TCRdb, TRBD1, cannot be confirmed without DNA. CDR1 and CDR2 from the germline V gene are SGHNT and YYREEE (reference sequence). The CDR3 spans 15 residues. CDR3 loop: CASSSQTGGTDTQYF.

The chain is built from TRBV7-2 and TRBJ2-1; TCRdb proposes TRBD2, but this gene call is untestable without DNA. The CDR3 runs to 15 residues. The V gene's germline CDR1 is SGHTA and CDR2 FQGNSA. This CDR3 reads CASSPPVAVDNEQFF.

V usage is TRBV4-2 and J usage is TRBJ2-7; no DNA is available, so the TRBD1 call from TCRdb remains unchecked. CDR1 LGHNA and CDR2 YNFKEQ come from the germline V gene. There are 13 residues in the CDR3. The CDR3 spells CASSQDIAQSRYF.

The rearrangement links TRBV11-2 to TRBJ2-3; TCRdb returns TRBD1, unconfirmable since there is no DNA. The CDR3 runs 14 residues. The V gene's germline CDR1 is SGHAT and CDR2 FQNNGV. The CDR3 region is CASSLTGFTDTQYF.